The 27 T cell receptor beta chains in this list originate from one sample, sequenced in a study of blood T cell repertoires in COVID-19 (dated by TCRdb to the early 2020s). Library generation was performed with the immunoSEQ multiplex PCR assay. TCRdb took over this immuneACCESS table, retaining in-frame rearrangements with V and J assigned. Such tables are incomplete; in checked studies, under half of the missing clones stem from an unresolved V gene, and the remainder is unexplained. The sample has roughly 230,000 clones on record, less than 85% of them singletons. Of the sample, 3.6% is held by the ten largest clones. What was sequenced was peripheral blood. The receptors derive from a woman aged 80 or older with acute or convalescent COVID-19.

V is TRBV7-8 and J is TRBJ2-5; D not certain. The CDR3 contains 16 residues. Germline V gene data show CDR1 as SGHVS and CDR2 as FQNEAQ. V lost 5 bases to trimming and J lost 5 bases, with 21 bases between them. This CDR3 reads CASSLRRLQVAETQYF. The CDR3 region has the DNA TGTGCCAGCAGCCTCCGAAGGCTTCAGGTGGCGGAGACCCAGTACTTC.

There are a few counts of this clone. The V gene is TRBV5-1, the J gene TRBJ1-3, with D unresolved. This CDR3 region has 13 residues. Deletions cut 5 bases from V and 0 bases from J, with 6 bases between. Germline CDR1 is SGHRS and CDR2 is YFSETQ. CDR3 in DNA: TGCGCCAGCAGGGCGGGCTCTGGAAACACCATATATTTT. This codes for CASRAGSGNTIYF. The full variable domain, in which reference TRBV5-1 and TRBJ1-3 provide the parts outside the CDR3, is KAGVTQTPRYLIKTRGQQVTLSCSPISGHRSVSWYQQTPGQGLQFLFEYFSETQRNKGNFPGRFSGRQFSNSRSEMNVSTLELGDSALYLCASRAGSGNTIYFGEGSWLTVV.

The chain joins TRBV5-1 to TRBJ2-3, with D possibly TRBD2 on 5 matching bases. CDR1 is SGHRS, CDR2 YFSETQ, per germline. The CDR3 extends over 16 amino acids. The V gene lost 5 bases and the J gene lost 3 bases, with 19 bases spanning the gap. The CDR3: CASRFRGSVRTDTQYF. The CDR3 bases are TGCGCCAGCAGGTTCCGTGGGAGTGTAAGGACAGATACGCAGTATTTT.

The chain couples TRBV10-2 to TRBJ2-7; 9 positions agree with TRBD1. The CDR3 extends over 14 amino acids. After removal of 7 bases from V and 6 bases from J, the junction contained 10 bases not matched to a gene. CDR1 WSHSY and CDR2 SAAADI come from the germline V gene. CDR3 nucleotide sequence: TGCGCCAGCAAAGTAGGGACAGGGTCGCCCGAGCAGTACTTC. It translates to CASKVGTGSPEQYF.

This clone was counted a few times. The chain has TRBV7-2 and TRBJ1-4; unclear D gene. This CDR3 is built from 15 residues. The germline V and J ends were trimmed by 1 base and 4 bases, with 10 bases remaining between them. Germline V gene lookup returns CDR1 SGHTA and CDR2 FQGNSA. The CDR3 region is CASSLGALYNEKLFF. CDR3 sequence (DNA): TGTGCCAGCAGCTTAGGGGCGCTCTATAATGAAAAACTGTTTTTT.

The table lists this clone with a few counts. The chain couples TRBV6-6 to TRBJ2-2; TRBD1 aligns across 7 bases. This CDR3 is built from 14 residues. Germline V gives CDR1 MNHNY, CDR2 SVGAGI (reference sequence). J lost 1 base, V lost 5 bases, and 1 base had no gene match. In DNA form, the CDR3 reads TGTGCCAGCAGTGGGACAGTGAACACCGGGGAGCTGTTTTTT. It translates to CASSGTVNTGELFF.

CDR3 amino acids: CASSPLTHDTILGGELFF. The DNA for the CDR3 is TGTGCCAGCAGTCCCCTTACTCATGACACGATTCTTGGCGGGGAGCTGTTTTTT. The chain couples TRBV7-9 to TRBJ2-2; D is undetermined. The CDR3 has 18 residues. The V gene lost 6 bases and the J gene lost 7 bases, with 27 bases spanning the gap. The germline CDR1 and CDR2 sequences are SEHNR and FQNEAQ (reference sequence).

In the case of this clone: Other DNA variants within this sample encode the same CDR3. This chain uses TRBV27 with TRBJ1-1; D is unclear. The CDR3 runs 13 residues. V was cut by 3 bases and J by 4 bases, with 9 bases left in between. Germline V gene data show CDR1 as MNHEY and CDR2 as SMNVEV (reference sequence). The CDR3 DNA sequence: TGTGCCAGCAGTTTTTGGGGAGGCACTGAAGCTTTCTTT. This codes for CASSFWGGTEAFF.

This chain joins TRBV19 and TRBJ1-5, with 9 positions matching TRBD1. Germline CDR1 reads LNHDA; CDR2 reads SQIVND (reference sequence). Trimming at V came to 2 bases and at J to 9 bases, leaving 5 bases not matched to a gene. This CDR3 is 14 amino acids long. In nucleotides, the CDR3 is TGTGCCAGTAGTATATCACAGGGGGCAGTGCCCCAGCATTTT. It specifies CASSISQGAVPQHF. The full variable domain, completed using reference TRBV19 and TRBJ1-5, is DGGITQSPKYLFRKEGQNVTLSCEQNLNHDAMYWYRQDPGQGLRLIYYSQIVNDFQKGDIAEGYSVSREKKESFPLTVTSAQKNPTAFYLCASSISQGAVPQHFGDGTRLSIL.

The V call is TRBV6-1, the J call TRBJ2-3; TRBD1 matches at 9 bases. V gave up 3 bases and J gave up 3 bases; unmatched junction bases: 7. CDR3 length: 16 amino acids. Germline CDR1 is MNHNS and CDR2 is SASEGT. The CDR3 region has the DNA TGTGCCAGCAGTGAGCGGGACAGGGTTCGGACAGATACGCAGTATTTT. This codes for CASSERDRVRTDTQYF.

Regarding this clone: The sample has other DNA sequences that encode this CDR3 too. The chain joins TRBV20-1 to TRBJ1-2; D gene ambiguous. V was clipped by 2 bases and J by 4 bases, with 5 bases between them. The CDR3 length is 11 residues. Per germline, CDR1 DFQATT and CDR2 SNEGSKA (reference sequence). The CDR3 region is CSARSGYGYTF. DNA of the CDR3: TGCAGTGCTAGAAGCGGCTATGGCTACACCTTC.

The V and J genes are TRBV5-1 and TRBJ2-7, with TRBD1 matching over 8 bases. Germline CDR1 reads SGHRS; CDR2 reads YFSETQ. CDR3 length: 15 amino acids. V was clipped by 2 bases and J by 3 bases; unmatched bases: 7. This CDR3 is CASSFLPGGFYEQYF. The CDR3 nucleotides read TGCGCCAGCAGCTTCCTCCCAGGGGGCTTCTACGAGCAGTACTTC.

This chain uses TRBV7-8 with TRBJ2-2; 12 bases match TRBD2. V was clipped by 5 bases and J by 4 bases; unmatched bases: 5. In germline, CDR1 is SGHVS, CDR2 FQNEAQ. CDR3 length equals 16 residues. Written as DNA, the CDR3 is TGTGCCAGCAGCGGGACTAGCGGGTTTGGCACCGGGGAGCTGTTTTTT. Translation gives CASSGTSGFGTGELFF.

The rearrangement joins TRBV19 to TRBJ2-6; 10 bases are shared with TRBD1. This CDR3 has 18 residues. CDR1 and CDR2 (germline): LNHDA, SQIVND (reference sequence). Trimming took 2 bases from V and 3 from J; bases not matched to a gene: 7. The CDR3 nucleotides are TGTGCCAGTAGTATAATGGGACAGGGGATTGGTGGGGCCAACGTCCTGACTTTC. The encoded protein is CASSIMGQGIGGANVLTF.

This rearrangement joins TRBV2 to TRBJ2-1; D not resolved. Germline CDR1 and CDR2: SNHLY and FYNNEI. V lost 6 bases, J lost 4 bases, and 13 bases lay in between. The CDR3 extends over 14 amino acids. The CDR3 is CASRSLAEYNEQFF. Written as DNA, the CDR3 is TGTGCCAGCAGATCCTTAGCCGAGTACAATGAGCAGTTCTTC.

This clone was seen once. The gene calls are TRBV5-1 and TRBJ1-2; 7 nucleotides agree with TRBD1. After removal of 4 bases from V and 3 bases from J, the junction contained 6 bases not matched to a gene. Per germline, CDR1 SGHRS and CDR2 YFSETQ. CDR3 length equals 14 residues. CDR3 coding DNA: TGCGCCAGCAGCAATCTGCAGGGGGACTATGGCTACACCTTC. Its translation is CASSNLQGDYGYTF.

This sequence joins TRBV19 and TRBJ1-5; D gene unclear. This CDR3 spans 17 amino acids. Germline CDR1 reads LNHDA; CDR2 reads SQIVND (reference sequence). V lost 1 base, J lost 0 bases, and 13 bases lay in between. The CDR3 DNA sequence: TGTGCCAGTAGTATAGGCAGGCGGAGGTATAGCAATCAGCCCCAGCATTTT. Protein: CASSIGRRRYSNQPQHF.

This clone was seen only a few times. The chain carries TRBV7-3 and TRBJ2-7; 8 bases align to TRBD2. This CDR3 is 10 amino acids long. Per the germline V gene, CDR1 is SGHTA and CDR2 is FQGTGA. Trimming took 10 bases from V and 11 from J; bases not matched to a gene: 7. Here the CDR3 reads CATPGRGEYF. The CDR3 DNA is TGTGCCACCCCGGGGCGGGGGGAGTACTTC.

The rearrangement uses TRBV6-5 and TRBJ2-7, with TRBD1 identical over 9 bases. The CDR3 is 15 residues long. Trimming removed 6 bases from V and 5 bases from J; junction bases left unmatched: 11. Germline V gene data show CDR1 as MNHEY and CDR2 as SVGAGI. CDR3 bases: TGTGCCAGCAGGAATGGGGGGACAGGGATCGACGAGCAGTACTTC. Amino acid sequence: CASRNGGTGIDEQYF.

The CDR3 here is CAISGQGNSPLHF. The CDR3 region has the DNA TGTGCCATCAGTGGACAGGGAAATTCACCCCTCCACTTT. The chain recombines TRBV10-3 with TRBJ1-6; 7 nucleotides match TRBD1. V gave up 4 bases and J gave up 7 bases; unmatched junction bases: 1. Germline V gives CDR1 ENHRY, CDR2 SYGVKD. This CDR3 is built from 13 residues.

This chain joins TRBV10-1 and TRBJ1-6; tentatively, D is TRBD1 (6 bases). The CDR3 is made up of 14 amino acids. The ends were cut back, 6 bases at V and 7 bases at J, with 13 bases in the middle. Looked up from germline, CDR1 is WNHNN and CDR2 is SYGVQD (reference sequence). Here the CDR3 reads CASSGGQINSPLHF. Written as DNA, the CDR3 is TGCGCCAGCAGCGGAGGACAGATCAATTCACCCCTCCACTTT.

The rearrangement joins TRBV19 to TRBJ1-6, with D hard to call. The CDR3 runs to 15 residues. From germline, CDR1 is LNHDA and CDR2 SQIVND (reference sequence). V was clipped by 7 bases and J by 7 bases, with 17 bases between them. The CDR3 region has the DNA TGTGCCAGTACTCCAACGGAGGGCTTAAATTCACCCCTCCACTTT. As protein: CASTPTEGLNSPLHF. Complete variable domain (other parts from reference TRBV19 and TRBJ1-6): DGGITQSPKYLFRKEGQNVTLSCEQNLNHDAMYWYRQDPGQGLRLIYYSQIVNDFQKGDIAEGYSVSREKKESFPLTVTSAQKNPTAFYLCASTPTEGLNSPLHFGNGTRLTVT.

This chain uses TRBV19 with TRBJ1-5; D gene unclear. Germline CDR1 reads LNHDA; CDR2 reads SQIVND (reference sequence). Trimming took 7 bases from V and 2 from J, leaving 12 bases between them. The CDR3 contains 14 residues. The CDR3 here is CASTNERGNQPQHF. In nucleotides, the CDR3 is TGTGCCAGTACCAACGAACGGGGCAATCAGCCCCAGCATTTT.

The chain combines TRBV2 with TRBJ1-3; weak D call: TRBD1 (6 bases). Germline V gene lookup returns CDR1 SNHLY and CDR2 FYNNEI. This CDR3 spans 14 amino acids. Trimming pared 8 bases from V and 1 base from J, leaving 12 bases between. The DNA for the CDR3 is TGTGCCAGCTCCCGGGACATGTCTGGAAACACCATATATTTT. This codes for CASSRDMSGNTIYF.

The J gene is TRBJ1-1, the V gene TRBV5-4, with D hard to call. Trimming left V 0 bases short and J 1 base short, with 7 bases between. This CDR3 has 14 residues. CDR1 and CDR2 from the germline V gene are SGHNT and YYREEE (reference sequence). Here the CDR3 DNA reads TGTGCCAGCAGCTTGGCGAGAAGGAACACTGAAGCTTTCTTT. As protein: CASSLARRNTEAFF.

V is TRBV20-1 and J is TRBJ1-1; TRBD1 is a possible D gene (5 bases). The germline V and J ends were trimmed by 6 bases and 10 bases, with 15 bases remaining between them. Germline values: CDR1 DFQATT, CDR2 SNEGSKA (reference sequence). The CDR3 sequence is 11 residues long. The CDR3 protein is CSAKTQESAFF. CDR3 nucleotide sequence: TGCAGTGCCAAGACACAGGAATCAGCTTTCTTT.

This rearrangement joins TRBV2 to TRBJ2-1; 9 positions match TRBD2. Germline trimming cut 0 bases from V and 2 bases from J; bases unmatched to any gene: 11. CDR1 and CDR2 from the germline V gene are SNHLY and FYNNEI. The CDR3 spans 19 residues. CDR3 amino acids: CASSEAGGLAGPPYNEQFF. The DNA for the CDR3 is TGTGCCAGCAGTGAAGCGGGAGGGCTAGCGGGGCCCCCCTACAATGAGCAGTTCTTC.